This paragraph covers one T cell receptor beta chain sequence. The sample comes from a study of blood T cell repertoires in COVID-19. About the research overall: Samples taken during acute and convalescent COVID-19 were collected in the United States, Italy and Spain.

As handled by the study authors: Estimation of nucleated cell counts relied on the amplification of reference gene primers. Profiling relied on immunoSEQ multiplex PCR, and the TCRdb table lists in-frame clones only, not all of them. The V and J calls and clone size are taken from that table; D and trimming were inferred from the DNA. This sample has around 68,000 clones, with 80% to 85% found just once. Trimming at V came to 6 bases and at J to 5 bases, leaving 6 bases not matched to a gene. The CDR3 spans 13 residues. The rearrangement joins TRBV12-3 or TRBV12-4 to TRBJ2-7; 8 bases are shared with TRBD1. Specimen: peripheral blood. This clonotype was sampled from a human donor in a cohort sampled during active COVID-19. Here the CDR3 DNA reads TGTGCCAGCAGCTGGACGACAGGGGACGAGCAGTACGTC. Translating gives CASSWTTGDEQYV.